These T cell receptor beta chains were read from a single sample in a study of cytomegalovirus exposure and HLA in healthy donors. Only in-frame clones appear in the TCRdb table, and some are missing; sequencing was by immunoSEQ multiplex PCR. The table includes roughly 150,000 clones, 82% detected once. The material sequenced was PBMCs. The receptors were gathered from a male donor in good health and CMV-seronegative. Both conserved end residues are trimmed from each CDR3. Fields, in order: J gene, V gene, CDR3 protein.

>TRBJ1-1|TRBV10-1
ARVRDMNTEAF
>TRBJ2-5|TRBV9
ASSPAQGAYQETQY
>TRBJ2-1|TRBV6-4
ARRVNEQF
>TRBJ1-2|TRBV5-1
TSSQDPGQGYGYT
>TRBJ2-1|TRBV7-9
ASSFGDGEQF
>TRBJ1-5|TRBV5-1
ASSPGTGNQPQH
>TRBJ1-5|TRBV15
ATTDLTGPQPQH
>TRBJ1-2|TRBV27
ASSLAGRHGYT
>TRBJ1-4|TRBV5-4
ASSEGRDDEKLF
>TRBJ1-6|TRBV11-1
ASSVTGNDSPLH
>TRBJ1-1|TRBV4-3
ASSLRDKTTEAF
>TRBJ1-2|TRBV7-3
ASSLGTAPGDGYT
>TRBJ1-1|TRBV28
ASSFNWVGTGNTEAF
>TRBJ2-7|TRBV25-1
ASRESSSYEQY
>TRBJ2-2|TRBV5-6
ASSSGTSESNTGELF
>TRBJ2-3|TRBV28
ASSSPLAGGVDTQY
>TRBJ1-1|TRBV4-1
ASSSTSRDMETF